A selection of T cell receptor beta chains follows, all from one sample in a study of blood T cells in healthy people across ages. TCRdb reprocessed the 5' RACE reads with MiXCR, giving one entry per CDR3 protein. The data show roughly 1.5 million distinct CDR3 sequences, with 35% to 45% seen just once and around 4% held by the top ten. Material for sequencing was blood. These receptors were obtained from a woman between 18 and 29 years old in good health. The CDR3 runs from the conserved cysteine through the conserved F or W. A D gene is named only where the DNA matches it firmly. A row's size may be missing; if present it is once, few, many or a size class.

J gene: TRBJ1-1; V gene: TRBV20-1; clone size: -; D gene: -; CDR3 protein: CSARENTRETEAFF; CDR3 DNA: TGCAGTGCTAGAGAAAACACCCGGGAGACTGAAGCTTTCTTT
J gene: TRBJ2-1; V gene: TRBV6-6; clone size: few; D gene: -; CDR3 protein: CASSYMGPSYNEQFF; CDR3 DNA: TGTGCCAGCAGTTACATGGGGCCCTCCTACAATGAGCAGTTCTTC
J gene: TRBJ2-3; V gene: TRBV6-2/TRBV6-3; clone size: few; D gene: -; CDR3 protein: CASRKMGVHPDTQYF; CDR3 DNA: TGTGCCAGTCGTAAGATGGGGGTTCATCCAGATACGCAGTATTTT
J gene: TRBJ1-2; V gene: TRBV29-1; clone size: many; D gene: -; CDR3 protein: CSLSHPERGYTF; CDR3 DNA: TGCAGCCTCTCCCACCCCGAACGGGGCTACACCTTC
J gene: TRBJ1-2; V gene: TRBV20-1; clone size: few; D gene: -; CDR3 protein: CSARVPGLLANGYTF; CDR3 DNA: TGCAGTGCTAGAGTTCCGGGCTTACTCGCAAATGGCTACACCTTC
J gene: TRBJ1-1; V gene: TRBV6-5; clone size: -; D gene: TRBD1; CDR3 protein: CASTRGTGGSEAFF; CDR3 DNA: TGTGCCAGCACCCGCGGGACAGGGGGCTCTGAAGCTTTCTTT
J gene: TRBJ2-1; V gene: TRBV25-1; clone size: -; D gene: -; CDR3 protein: CASSETAGKLTELFF; CDR3 DNA: TGTGCCAGCAGTGAAACGGCAGGGAAACTTACTGAGCTGTTCTTC
J gene: TRBJ1-6; V gene: TRBV7-8; clone size: -; D gene: -; CDR3 protein: CASSSLGTANSPLHF; CDR3 DNA: TGTGCCAGCAGCTCCCTCGGTACCGCTAATTCACCCCTCCACTTT
J gene: TRBJ2-3; V gene: TRBV3-1; clone size: -; D gene: -; CDR3 protein: CASRATQSHRDTQYF; CDR3 DNA: TGTGCCAGCAGGGCTACCCAGTCGCACAGAGATACGCAGTATTTT
J gene: TRBJ2-7; V gene: TRBV3-1; clone size: many; D gene: -; CDR3 protein: CASSRTTYEQYF; CDR3 DNA: TGTGCCAGCAGCCGAACAACCTACGAGCAGTACTTC
J gene: TRBJ1-4; V gene: TRBV19; clone size: -; D gene: TRBD1; CDR3 protein: CASTSGDRTTNEKLFF; CDR3 DNA: TGTGCCAGTACCTCCGGGGACAGAACAACTAATGAAAAACTGTTTTTT
J gene: TRBJ1-5; V gene: TRBV6-6; clone size: -; D gene: -; CDR3 protein: CASRAEDRTVQPQHF; CDR3 DNA: TGTGCCAGCAGGGCAGAGGACAGAACAGTTCAGCCCCAGCATTTT
J gene: TRBJ2-5; V gene: TRBV6-5; clone size: few; D gene: -; CDR3 protein: CASSYLPNRETQYF; CDR3 DNA: TGTGCCAGCAGTTACTTACCCAATCGGGAGACCCAGTACTTC
J gene: TRBJ1-1; V gene: TRBV7-9; clone size: -; D gene: -; CDR3 protein: CASSSAGGVTEAFF; CDR3 DNA: TGTGCCAGCAGCTCGGCGGGGGGTGTCACTGAAGCTTTCTTT
J gene: TRBJ2-6; V gene: TRBV25-1; clone size: once; D gene: -; CDR3 protein: CASSPPVGANVLTF; CDR3 DNA: TGTGCCAGCAGTCCCCCAGTTGGGGCCAACGTCCTGACTTTC
J gene: TRBJ2-1; V gene: TRBV7-2; clone size: -; D gene: -; CDR3 protein: CASSPPGFRGTYNEQFF; CDR3 DNA: TGTGCCAGCAGCCCCCCGGGGTTTAGGGGAACCTACAATGAGCAGTTCTTC
J gene: TRBJ2-5; V gene: TRBV20-1; clone size: -; D gene: TRBD2; CDR3 protein: CSARTSGRKSYNEQYF; CDR3 DNA: TGCAGTGCCAGAACTAGCGGGAGGAAATCCTACAATGAGCAGTACTTC
J gene: TRBJ2-1; V gene: TRBV5-4; clone size: few; D gene: TRBD1; CDR3 protein: CASSHRDRGGYEQFF; CDR3 DNA: TGTGCCAGCAGTCATCGGGACAGGGGTGGCTATGAGCAGTTCTTC
J gene: TRBJ1-5; V gene: TRBV4-1; clone size: few; D gene: TRBD1; CDR3 protein: CASSQEGTAISNQPQHF; CDR3 DNA: TGCGCCAGCAGCCAAGAGGGGACAGCGATTAGCAATCAGCCCCAGCATTTT
J gene: TRBJ2-1; V gene: TRBV7-9; clone size: few; D gene: TRBD2; CDR3 protein: CASSLTSGLAGVGEQFF; CDR3 DNA: TGTGCCAGCAGCTTGACGAGCGGACTAGCGGGAGTAGGTGAGCAGTTCTTC
J gene: TRBJ1-4; V gene: TRBV6-1; clone size: few; D gene: -; CDR3 protein: CASSEVTPNEKLFF; CDR3 DNA: TGTGCCAGCAGTGAAGTAACACCAAATGAAAAACTGTTTTTT
J gene: TRBJ2-3; V gene: TRBV29-1; clone size: -; D gene: -; CDR3 protein: CSVDGVATGKRADTQYF; CDR3 DNA: TGCAGCGTTGACGGGGTGGCTACGGGAAAAAGGGCAGATACGCAGTATTTT
J gene: TRBJ2-7; V gene: TRBV20-1; clone size: -; D gene: -; CDR3 protein: CSARDPRGGYEQYF; CDR3 DNA: TGCAGTGCTAGAGACCCCAGGGGGGGCTACGAGCAGTACTTC
J gene: TRBJ1-2; V gene: TRBV10-3; clone size: -; D gene: -; CDR3 protein: CAISESRGTLHSGYTF; CDR3 DNA: TGTGCCATCAGTGAGTCGAGAGGGACTCTTCACTCTGGCTACACCTTC
J gene: TRBJ1-4; V gene: TRBV7-2; clone size: few; D gene: -; CDR3 protein: CASSPTGNNEKLFF; CDR3 DNA: TGTGCCAGCTCCCCCACAGGGAATAATGAAAAACTGTTTTTT
J gene: TRBJ2-3; V gene: TRBV15; clone size: -; D gene: -; CDR3 protein: CATSRGLAAGTDTQYF; CDR3 DNA: TGTGCCACCAGCAGAGGTTTAGCGGCCGGCACAGATACGCAGTATTTT
J gene: TRBJ1-6; V gene: TRBV13; clone size: -; D gene: TRBD1; CDR3 protein: CASSFEGTGNSPLHF; CDR3 DNA: TGTGCCAGCAGCTTTGAGGGGACAGGCAATTCACCCCTCCACTTT
J gene: TRBJ2-4; V gene: TRBV18; clone size: -; D gene: -; CDR3 protein: CASSPRTEVAKNIQYF; CDR3 DNA: TGTGCCAGCTCACCACGGACTGAAGTAGCCAAAAACATTCAGTACTTC
J gene: TRBJ1-1; V gene: TRBV27; clone size: -; D gene: -; CDR3 protein: CASSVSGYTEAFF; CDR3 DNA: TGTGCCAGCAGTGTATCAGGGTACACTGAAGCTTTCTTT
J gene: TRBJ2-1; V gene: TRBV6-6; clone size: -; D gene: TRBD1; CDR3 protein: CASKTGATYNEQFF; CDR3 DNA: TGTGCCAGCAAGACAGGGGCCACCTACAATGAGCAGTTCTTC
J gene: TRBJ1-1; V gene: TRBV5-1; clone size: few; D gene: -; CDR3 protein: CASSPRGENTEAFF; CDR3 DNA: TGCGCCAGCAGCCCCCGGGGAGAGAACACTGAAGCTTTCTTT
J gene: TRBJ2-7; V gene: TRBV2; clone size: -; D gene: TRBD2; CDR3 protein: CASQREGGYNEQYF; CDR3 DNA: TGTGCCAGCCAGCGGGAGGGAGGCTACAATGAGCAGTACTTC
J gene: TRBJ2-5; V gene: TRBV20-1; clone size: -; D gene: -; CDR3 protein: CSARLGEGGQVTQYF; CDR3 DNA: TGCAGTGCTAGGTTGGGGGAGGGGGGTCAGGTGACCCAGTACTTC
J gene: TRBJ2-1; V gene: TRBV25-1; clone size: few; D gene: -; CDR3 protein: CASSATSLGSYNEQFF; CDR3 DNA: TGTGCCAGCAGTGCGACCAGTCTGGGCTCCTACAATGAGCAGTTCTTC
J gene: TRBJ2-7; V gene: TRBV4-3; clone size: -; D gene: TRBD1; CDR3 protein: CASSRSRDRVSYEQYF; CDR3 DNA: TGCGCCAGCAGCCGCTCCCGGGACAGGGTCTCCTACGAGCAGTACTTC
J gene: TRBJ2-3; V gene: TRBV7-2; clone size: many; D gene: -; CDR3 protein: CASSLAGVDTQYF; CDR3 DNA: TGTGCCAGCAGCTTAGCGGGGGTGGATACGCAGTATTTT
J gene: TRBJ2-5; V gene: TRBV6-6; clone size: -; D gene: TRBD2; CDR3 protein: CAGSKTSREETQYF; CDR3 DNA: TGTGCCGGCAGTAAGACTAGCAGGGAAGAGACCCAGTACTTC
J gene: TRBJ2-1; V gene: TRBV5-8; clone size: -; D gene: -; CDR3 protein: CASSFAGTASYNEQFF; CDR3 DNA: TGTGCCAGCAGCTTCGCCGGGACGGCCTCCTACAATGAGCAGTTCTTC
J gene: TRBJ2-5; V gene: TRBV4-1; clone size: once; D gene: -; CDR3 protein: CASSQAFGETQYF; CDR3 DNA: TGCGCCAGCAGCCAAGCCTTCGGGGAGACCCAGTACTTC
J gene: TRBJ2-1; V gene: TRBV27; clone size: -; D gene: TRBD2; CDR3 protein: CASSLWTSRVDEQFF; CDR3 DNA: TGTGCCAGCAGTTTATGGACTAGCCGAGTGGATGAGCAGTTCTTC
J gene: TRBJ2-3; V gene: TRBV4-1; clone size: -; D gene: -; CDR3 protein: CASSQRLGYRTDTQYF; CDR3 DNA: TGCGCCAGCAGCCAGAGGCTGGGCTATCGCACAGATACGCAGTATTTT
J gene: TRBJ2-7; V gene: TRBV29-1; clone size: -; D gene: -; CDR3 protein: CSVETVHEQYF; CDR3 DNA: TGCAGCGTTGAAACGGTACACGAGCAGTACTTC
J gene: TRBJ2-7; V gene: TRBV20-1; clone size: -; D gene: -; CDR3 protein: CSARSRLVIDEQYF; CDR3 DNA: TGCAGTGCTAGGAGTAGACTAGTAATCGACGAGCAGTACTTC
J gene: TRBJ2-4; V gene: TRBV7-9; clone size: -; D gene: TRBD1; CDR3 protein: CASSDRGTTNIQYF; CDR3 DNA: TGTGCCAGCAGCGACAGGGGGACCACAAACATTCAGTACTTC
J gene: TRBJ2-7; V gene: TRBV7-2; clone size: -; D gene: -; CDR3 protein: CASSLGGSPYEQYF; CDR3 DNA: TGTGCCAGCAGCTTAGGGGGGTCCCCCTACGAGCAGTACTTC
J gene: TRBJ2-7; V gene: TRBV7-2; clone size: few; D gene: -; CDR3 protein: CASSLQRALLVSYNEQYF; CDR3 DNA: TGTGCCAGCAGTTTACAGCGGGCCCTGTTAGTCTCCTACAATGAGCAGTACTTC
J gene: TRBJ2-1; V gene: TRBV7-2; clone size: -; D gene: TRBD2; CDR3 protein: CASSGTSGAGNEQFF; CDR3 DNA: TGTGCCAGCAGCGGGACTAGCGGCGCGGGCAATGAGCAGTTCTTC
J gene: TRBJ1-1; V gene: TRBV2; clone size: -; D gene: TRBD1; CDR3 protein: CASSVGRGQGFMNTEAFF; CDR3 DNA: TGTGCCAGCAGTGTGGGAAGAGGACAGGGCTTTATGAACACTGAAGCTTTCTTT
J gene: TRBJ2-3; V gene: TRBV20-1; clone size: -; D gene: TRBD2; CDR3 protein: CSAIGRAGADTQYF; CDR3 DNA: TGCAGTGCTATTGGACGAGCGGGAGCAGATACGCAGTATTTT
J gene: TRBJ2-5; V gene: TRBV11-2; clone size: -; D gene: TRBD1; CDR3 protein: CASSPQGASYNEQYF; CDR3 DNA: TGTGCCAGCAGCCCCCAGGGGGCATCCTACAATGAGCAGTACTTC
J gene: TRBJ2-7; V gene: TRBV7-2; clone size: -; D gene: -; CDR3 protein: CASSLGRSRTYEQYF; CDR3 DNA: TGTGCCAGCAGCTTAGGTCGGTCCCGGACCTACGAGCAGTACTTC
J gene: TRBJ1-2; V gene: TRBV12-3/TRBV12-4; clone size: few; D gene: TRBD1; CDR3 protein: CASTSDRGYGYTF; CDR3 DNA: TGTGCCAGCACCTCGGACAGGGGCTATGGCTACACCTTC
J gene: TRBJ2-3; V gene: TRBV27; clone size: -; D gene: -; CDR3 protein: CASSFVVTSWADTQYF; CDR3 DNA: TGTGCCAGCAGTTTCGTGGTTACATCCTGGGCAGATACGCAGTATTTT
J gene: TRBJ1-1; V gene: TRBV30; clone size: -; D gene: -; CDR3 protein: CAWLRVYTEAFF; CDR3 DNA: TGTGCCTGGCTCAGGGTGTACACTGAAGCTTTCTTT
J gene: TRBJ2-1; V gene: TRBV6-1; clone size: -; D gene: -; CDR3 protein: CASSELTFGEQFF; CDR3 DNA: TGTGCCAGCAGTGAGTTGACATTCGGTGAGCAGTTCTTC
J gene: TRBJ2-2; V gene: TRBV12-3/TRBV12-4; clone size: -; D gene: -; CDR3 protein: CASSLGSWTGELFF; CDR3 DNA: TGTGCCAGCAGTTTGGGGTCGTGGACCGGGGAGCTGTTTTTT
J gene: TRBJ2-1; V gene: TRBV27; clone size: few; D gene: -; CDR3 protein: CASMRQTHNEQFF; CDR3 DNA: TGTGCCAGCATGCGGCAGACCCACAATGAGCAGTTCTTC
J gene: TRBJ2-3; V gene: TRBV25-1; clone size: -; D gene: TRBD2; CDR3 protein: CASSSIGGGSTDTQYF; CDR3 DNA: TGTGCCAGCAGTTCGATCGGGGGGGGGAGCACAGATACGCAGTATTTT
J gene: TRBJ1-1; V gene: TRBV6-5; clone size: -; D gene: -; CDR3 protein: CANSNGQLMNTEAFF; CDR3 DNA: TGTGCCAACAGTAACGGACAGCTCATGAACACTGAAGCTTTCTTT
J gene: TRBJ2-1; V gene: TRBV20-1; clone size: -; D gene: TRBD2; CDR3 protein: CSESPSGGYNEQFF; CDR3 DNA: TGCAGTGAAAGCCCTAGCGGGGGATACAATGAGCAGTTCTTC